This T cell receptor beta chain appears in the sequencing data of a study of OX40 agonist ivuxolimab in advanced cancers. Study-wide points: Average numbers of expanded clones were greater in CD8+ T cells than in CD4+. There were also nonresponders showing low normalized T-cell clonal expansion. Both CD4+ and CD8+ T cell populations in blood had undergone clonal expansion by week 6 at 0.1 to 3.0 mg/kg.

Sequenced by immunoSEQ multiplex PCR; TCRdb stores in-frame clones only, minus some. Of roughly 70,000 clones listed, 82% are singletons. As concerns this clone: Antigen specificity is unknown. The same CDR3 arises from other DNA sequences in this sample as well.

This CDR3 region has 10 residues. Germline CDR1 and CDR2: MDHEN and SYDVKM. V shed 5 bases and J shed 6 bases, with 2 bases lying between them. This rearrangement joins TRBV28 to TRBJ2-4; D call uncertain. This TCR derives from an adult with an advanced solid tumor such as melanoma, head and neck, liver or kidney cancer. The sample here was CD4+ or CD8+ T cells sorted from blood, taken in a trial of the OX40 agonist ivuxolimab. CDR3 DNA: TGTGCCAGCAGTAGAAACATTCAGTACTTC. Its protein is CASSRNIQYF.